This passage covers 30 T cell receptor beta chains from one sample sequenced in a study of early T cells in non-severe SARS-CoV-2 infection. One entry per CDR3 protein results from TCRdb running MiXCR on the 5' RACE reads. Among about 83,000 distinct CDR3 sequences, roughly 13% were seen once, and the ten largest hold 1.4%. The sample comprised whole blood. The receptors shown here come from an adult who was a healthcare worker with PCR-confirmed SARS-CoV-2 infection or an uninfected control (not recorded which).

Only a few counts were recorded for this clonotype. The V and J genes are TRBV5-8 and TRBJ1-1, with D unclear. Germline V gives CDR1 SGHTS, CDR2 YDEGEE. Between the trimmed V and J ends, which lost 1 base and 0 bases, there was a span of 13 bases. The CDR3 covers 16 residues. CDR3 in amino acids: CASSLSSLSMNTEAFF. The CDR3 coding sequence is TGTGCCAGCAGCTTGAGTTCTTTATCTATGAACACTGAAGCTTTCTTT.

This clonotype was recorded many times. The V call is TRBV7-2, the J call TRBJ1-5, with D perhaps TRBD1 (6 bases). V lost 6 bases and J 6 bases, leaving 15 bases between the germline ends. The germline V gene encodes CDR1 SGHTA and CDR2 FQGNSA. CDR3 size: 14 residues. CDR3 coding DNA: TGTGCCAGCAGTATTCGGGGGGCGGCTCAGCCCCAGCATTTT. Translation: CASSIRGAAQPQHF.

This clonotype was detected ten times or more. The CDR3 loop is CSVGDSPETQYF. As DNA, the CDR3 is TGCAGCGTGGGGGACAGTCCAGAGACCCAGTACTTC. The chain carries TRBV29-1 and TRBJ2-5; 7 positions agree with TRBD1. Germline V gene data show CDR1 as SQVTM and CDR2 as ANQGSEA. This CDR3 region has 12 residues. With V trimmed by 6 bases and J by 4 bases, 5 bases remained unmatched. The variable domain in full, with the rest retrieved from reference TRBV29-1 and TRBJ2-5, is SAVISQKPSRDICQRGTSLTIQCQVDSQVTMMFWYRQQPGQSLTLIATANQGSEATYESGFVIDKFPISRPNLTFSTLTVSNMSPEDSSIYLCSVGDSPETQYFGPGTRLLVL.

At least ten counts were recorded for this clonotype. This sequence joins TRBV3-1 and TRBJ1-2, with 7 bases identical to TRBD1. The CDR3 runs to 13 residues. Unmatched junction bases numbered 3, after V lost 5 bases and J lost 3 bases. Germline CDR1 and CDR2: LGHDT and YNNKEL (reference sequence). The CDR3 coding sequence is TGTGCCAGCAGCTATGGGACAGACTATGGCTACACCTTC. It yields the protein CASSYGTDYGYTF.

The chain employs TRBV25-1 and TRBJ2-3, with TRBD2 matching over 10 bases. J gave up 2 bases and V 6 bases, and 11 bases lay outside the gene matches. This CDR3 has 17 amino acids. The V gene's germline CDR1 is MGHDK and CDR2 SYGVNS. CDR3 DNA: TGTGCCAGCAGCCACAGGGGCCTAGCGGGGGCCACAGATACGCAGTATTTT. As protein: CASSHRGLAGATDTQYF.

This clonotype was observed a few times. The chain has TRBV7-2 and TRBJ2-5, with 8 bases matching TRBD1. The CDR3 runs 14 residues. In germline, CDR1 is SGHTA, CDR2 FQGNSA. V trimming: 4 bases; J trimming: 1 base; junction bases outside the gene matches: 2. The CDR3 reads CASSYGTGQETQYF. As DNA, the CDR3 is TGTGCCAGCAGCTACGGGACAGGCCAAGAGACCCAGTACTTC.

This clonotype was observed a handful of times. The chain joins TRBV20-1 to TRBJ2-1; no reliable D call. CDR1 and CDR2 (germline): DFQATT, SNEGSKA (reference sequence). V lost 0 bases, J lost 0 bases, and 9 bases lay in between. The CDR3 contains 15 residues. CDR3 region: CSARDAKGSYNEQFF. The CDR3 DNA follows: TGCAGTGCTAGAGATGCGAAGGGCTCCTACAATGAGCAGTTCTTC.

This clonotype was counted ten times or more. This rearrangement joins TRBV6-5 to TRBJ1-6; TRBD1 might be the D (5 bases). In germline, CDR1 is MNHEY, CDR2 SVGAGI. The CDR3 contains 16 residues. V was shortened by 0 bases and J by 4 bases, with 10 bases between the two germline ends. As DNA, the CDR3 is TGTGCCAGCAGTTACTCCAATGCAGGGTATAATTCACCCCTCCACTTT. This translates into CASSYSNAGYNSPLHF.

This clonotype was seen a few times. The gene calls are TRBV20-1 and TRBJ2-5; 10 bases agree with TRBD2. J lost 5 bases, V lost 3 bases, and 6 bases had no gene match. Germline CDR1 and CDR2: DFQATT and SNEGSKA (reference sequence). The CDR3 length is 14 residues. The CDR3 nucleotides read TGCAGTGCTAGGAAGATAGCGGGGGGTGAGACCCAGTACTTC. Translated, it gives CSARKIAGGETQYF.

This clonotype has more than one count but fewer than ten. At one end the junction does not follow the germline gene, possibly because of a read error. The chain is built from TRBV6-2 or TRBV6-3 and TRBJ2-7; D unclear. Germline V gene sequence: CDR1 MNHEY, CDR2 SVGEGT. The CDR3 covers 13 residues. CDR3 DNA sequence: TGTGCCAGCAGTTACATCCAGAACTACGAACAGTACTTC. This sequence encodes CASSYIQNYEQYF.

This clonotype was observed many times. V gene TRBV13 combines with J gene TRBJ1-6; 8 nucleotides align to TRBD1. Germline V gives CDR1 PRHDT, CDR2 FYEKMQ (reference sequence). Unmatched junction bases numbered 13, after V lost 5 bases and J lost 10 bases. The length of the CDR3 is 16 residues. CDR3 sequence reads: CASSARTGGRGSPLHF. CDR3 nucleotides: TGTGCCAGCAGCGCCAGAACAGGGGGTCGGGGGTCACCCCTCCACTTT.

The V and J genes are TRBV21-1 and TRBJ1-6; the D call of TRBD1 is as the table states it, not checked on the DNA. TRBV21-1 is described as a pseudogene. There are 15 residues in the CDR3. This chain's CDR3 is CASSDRDSYNSPLHF. Here the CDR3 DNA reads TGTGCCAGCAGCGACCGGGACTCCTATAATTCACCCCTCCACTTT.

The V and J genes are TRBV12-3 or TRBV12-4 and TRBJ1-5; the match to TRBD1 covers 9 bases. The CDR3 contains 15 residues. The ends lost 8 bases at V and 9 bases at J; junction bases unmatched: 14. CDR3 residues: CASSPQGTGQGPQHF. The CDR3 nucleotides are TGTGCCAGCTCGCCGCAAGGGACAGGGCAAGGGCCCCAGCATTTT.

This clonotype showed up many times. CDR3 amino acids: CANSPGTGGYEQYF. DNA of the CDR3: TGTGCCAACTCCCCCGGGACGGGAGGTTACGAGCAGTACTTC. The chain is built from TRBV10-3 and TRBJ2-7; TRBD2 agrees at 7 bases. V was clipped by 10 bases and J by 4 bases; unmatched bases: 13. CDR1 ENHRY and CDR2 SYGVKD come from the germline V gene. The CDR3 consists of 14 residues.

Only a few counts were recorded for this clonotype. The chain combines TRBV5-4 with TRBJ2-1, with D perhaps matching TRBD2 (5 bases). Germline V gene sequence: CDR1 SGHNT, CDR2 YYREEE (reference sequence). The CDR3 has 14 amino acids. Deletions cut 4 bases from V and 9 bases from J, with 17 bases between. The CDR3 coding sequence is TGTGCCAGCAGCCCCAAGGACTCACGCTTTGAGCAGTTCTTC. Its protein product is CASSPKDSRFEQFF. The variable domain in full, completed from reference TRBV5-4 and TRBJ2-1, reads ETGVTQSPTHLIKTRGQQVTLRCSSQSGHNTVSWYQQALGQGPQFIFQYYREEENGRGNFPPRFSGLQFPNYSSELNVNALELDDSALYLCASSPKDSRFEQFFGPGTRLTVL.

On this clonotype itself: Germline and junction disagree at one end, which may indicate a read error. V is TRBV28 and J is TRBJ1-1, with a tentative D call TRBD1 (5 bases). The CDR3 covers 16 residues. Germline CDR1 reads MDHEN; CDR2 reads SYDVKM. CDR3 sequence (DNA): TGTGCCAGCAGGCACTCACGGGGGACGACGAACCCTGAAGCTTTCTTT. Encoded protein: CASRHSRGTTNPEAFF.

CDR3 protein: CASSPPGGIYEQYF. The CDR3 DNA follows: TGTGCCAGCAGCCCCCCTGGGGGGATCTACGAGCAGTACTTC. The chain links TRBV7-2 to TRBJ2-7; tentative D call: TRBD2 (6 bases). The CDR3 extends over 14 amino acids. The V end lost 5 bases, the J end lost 3 bases, and 14 bases lay between the germline ends. CDR1 SGHTA and CDR2 FQGNSA come from the germline V gene.

The genes are TRBV29-1 and TRBJ2-1, with 9 positions matching TRBD1. With 7 bases clipped from V and 7 bases from J, the junction kept 5 bases outside the gene matches. CDR1 and CDR2 (germline): SQVTM, ANQGSEA. CDR3 size: 12 residues. The CDR3 is CSASGTGNEQFF. The CDR3 coding sequence is TGCAGCGCCTCCGGGACAGGGAATGAGCAGTTCTTC.

The J gene is TRBJ2-3, the V gene TRBV7-2, with TRBD2 matching 7 bases. Germline V gives CDR1 SGHTA, CDR2 FQGNSA. The CDR3 spans 15 residues. V gave up 1 base and J gave up 2 bases; unmatched junction bases: 3. This chain's CDR3 is CASSLGAGFTDTQYF. The CDR3 nucleotides are TGTGCCAGCAGCTTAGGAGCGGGGTTCACAGATACGCAGTATTTT.

This clonotype was found a few times. V and J are TRBV6-1 and TRBJ1-3, with no clear D. This CDR3 contains 15 residues. Deletions cut 6 bases from V and 1 base from J, with 13 bases between. Germline V gene sequence: CDR1 MNHNS, CDR2 SASEGT. This CDR3 is CASRPGWGSGNTIYF. As DNA, the CDR3 is TGTGCCAGCAGACCCGGTTGGGGTTCTGGAAACACCATATATTTT.

The V gene is TRBV18, the J gene TRBJ1-1; D uncertain. Looked up from germline, CDR1 is KGHSH and CDR2 is LQKENI. Trimming pared 4 bases from V and 1 base from J, leaving 7 bases between. The CDR3 extends over 13 amino acids. The CDR3 bases are TGTGCCAGCTCACTTCAGCAGAACACTGAAGCTTTCTTT. It specifies CASSLQQNTEAFF.

This clonotype was found many times. In DNA, the CDR3 is TGCGCCAGCAGGTTGGGGGAAGCTTTCTTT. Translating it yields CASRLGEAFF. The rearrangement uses TRBV10-1 and TRBJ1-1; D is ambiguous. The V gene lost 6 bases and the J gene lost 8 bases, with 7 bases spanning the gap. The germline V gene encodes CDR1 WNHNN and CDR2 SYGVQD (reference sequence). The CDR3 loop spans 10 amino acids.

This clonotype was recorded at least ten times. J is TRBJ1-5 and V is TRBV25-1; 11 bases are a match to TRBD1. Losses at the gene ends were 6 bases for V and 0 bases for J; bases not matched to a gene: 7. The CDR3 is 17 residues long. Germline V gene sequence: CDR1 MGHDK, CDR2 SYGVNS. The DNA of the CDR3 is TGTGCCAGCAGCTCCGGGACAGGGGGTTCTAGCAATCAGCCCCAGCATTTT. Translation: CASSSGTGGSSNQPQHF.

This clonotype was seen only a few times. The V call is TRBV27, the J call TRBJ2-3; 7 nucleotides agree with TRBD1. The CDR3 consists of 13 residues. Germline CDR1 MNHEY, CDR2 SMNVEV (reference sequence). The V and J ends lost 0 bases and 6 bases, in that order; junction bases with no gene match: 0. The CDR3 nucleotides read TGTGCCAGCAGTTTATCCAGGGGGGATACGCAGTATTTT. Amino acid sequence: CASSLSRGDTQYF.

The table lists this clonotype with many counts. J is TRBJ2-3 and V is TRBV7-9; 10 bases agree with TRBD2. The V gene's germline CDR1 is SEHNR and CDR2 FQNEAQ (reference sequence). V shed 5 bases, J shed 5 bases, and the junction held 1 base outside the gene matches. The CDR3 loop spans 13 amino acids. The CDR3 reads CASSASGGDTQYF. In DNA, the CDR3 is TGTGCCAGCAGCGCTAGCGGGGGAGATACGCAGTATTTT.

This clonotype was observed a handful of times. V usage is TRBV7-9 and J usage is TRBJ1-1; D is undetermined. The V gene's germline CDR1 is SEHNR and CDR2 FQNEAQ (reference sequence). The CDR3 sequence is 14 residues long. V lost 1 base and J lost 5, with 11 bases in between. The CDR3 nucleotides are TGTGCCAGCAGCTTAGATCAATCGGGAACTGAAGCTTTCTTT. This sequence encodes CASSLDQSGTEAFF.

The J gene is TRBJ1-3, the V gene TRBV9, with 8 bases that match TRBD1. Germline loops: CDR1 SGDLS, CDR2 YYNGEE. V lost 4 bases, J lost 0 bases, and 3 bases stayed unmatched. This CDR3 has 15 residues. The DNA of the CDR3 is TGTGCCAGCAGCCGGACAGGGAACTCTGGAAACACCATATATTTT. Its translation is CASSRTGNSGNTIYF.

This clonotype was detected many times. The V call is TRBV19, the J call TRBJ2-7, with 11 nucleotides matching TRBD1. This CDR3 is built from 15 residues. V lost 5 bases to trimming and J lost 4 bases; unmatched junction nucleotides: 7. The germline V gene has CDR1 LNHDA and CDR2 SQIVND (reference sequence). CDR3 in DNA: TGTGCCAGTAGTCCGGGGACAGGGGGGACTTACGAGCAGTACTTC. Translation: CASSPGTGGTYEQYF.

The genes are TRBV2 and TRBJ2-5; no firm D call. This CDR3 is 11 amino acids long. The germline V and J ends were trimmed by 6 bases and 4 bases, with 6 bases remaining between them. The germline V gene encodes CDR1 SNHLY and CDR2 FYNNEI. CDR3 amino acids: CASREIETQYF. The CDR3 DNA sequence: TGTGCCAGCAGGGAAATAGAGACCCAGTACTTC. Based on the CDR3 plus reference TRBV2 and TRBJ2-5, the full variable domain is EPEVTQTPSHQVTQMGQEVILRCVPISNHLYFYWYRQILGQKVEFLVSFYNNEISEKSEIFDDQFSVERPDGSNFTLKIRSTKLEDSAMYFCASREIETQYFGPGTRLLVL.

The chain combines TRBV29-1 with TRBJ1-6; 7 bases agree with TRBD1. The CDR3 sequence is 13 residues long. The J segment lost 7 bases and the V segment lost 4 bases, leaving 4 bases of the junction unmatched. CDR1 is SQVTM, CDR2 ANQGSEA, per germline. The CDR3 coding sequence is TGCAGCGTTGTAGGGGGCTGGAATTCACCCCTCCACTTT. Its protein product is CSVVGGWNSPLHF.